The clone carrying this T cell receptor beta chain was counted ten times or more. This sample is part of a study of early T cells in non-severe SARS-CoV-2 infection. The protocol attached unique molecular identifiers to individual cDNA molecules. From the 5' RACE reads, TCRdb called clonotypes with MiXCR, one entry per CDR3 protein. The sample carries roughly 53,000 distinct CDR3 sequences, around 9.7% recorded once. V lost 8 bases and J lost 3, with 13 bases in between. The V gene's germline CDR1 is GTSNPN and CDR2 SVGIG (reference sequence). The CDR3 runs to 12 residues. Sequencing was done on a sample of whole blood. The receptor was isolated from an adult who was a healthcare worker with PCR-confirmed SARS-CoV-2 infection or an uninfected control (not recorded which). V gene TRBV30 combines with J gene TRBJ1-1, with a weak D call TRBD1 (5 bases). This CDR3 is CAGQGWDTEAFF. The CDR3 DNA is TGTGCCGGTCAGGGCTGGGACACTGAAGCTTTCTTT.